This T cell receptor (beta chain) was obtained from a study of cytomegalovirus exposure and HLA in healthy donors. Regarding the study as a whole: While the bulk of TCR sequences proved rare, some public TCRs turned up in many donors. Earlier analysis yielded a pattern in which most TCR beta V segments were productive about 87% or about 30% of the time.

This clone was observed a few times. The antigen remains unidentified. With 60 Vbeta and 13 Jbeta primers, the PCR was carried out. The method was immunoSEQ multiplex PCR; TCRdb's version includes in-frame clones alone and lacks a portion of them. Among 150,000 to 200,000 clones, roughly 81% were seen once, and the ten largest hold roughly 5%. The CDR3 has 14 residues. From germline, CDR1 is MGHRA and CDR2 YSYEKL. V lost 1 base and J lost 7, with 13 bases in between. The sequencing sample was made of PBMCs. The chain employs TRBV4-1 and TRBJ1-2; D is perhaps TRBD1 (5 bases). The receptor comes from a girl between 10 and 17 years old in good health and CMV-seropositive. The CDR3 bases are TGCGCCAGCAGCCAAGTAGGGGTCTGGTCTGGCTACACCTTC. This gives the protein CASSQVGVWSGYTF.